Below, 11 T cell receptor beta chains from the same sample are listed, as sequenced in a study of blood T cell repertoires in COVID-19. Profiling relied on immunoSEQ multiplex PCR, and the TCRdb table lists in-frame clones only, not all of them. Counted here are some 110,000 clones, roughly 86% occurring once; the ten biggest clones make up 4% to 5%. The sequenced sample consisted of peripheral blood. The receptors shown here come from a man aged 35-49 years with acute or convalescent COVID-19.

The chain links TRBV5-1 to TRBJ1-1, with 8 bases that match TRBD1. Trimming removed 4 bases from V and 5 bases from J; junction bases left unmatched: 13. The CDR3 length is 16 residues. Germline CDR1 reads SGHRS; CDR2 reads YFSETQ. CDR3 region: CASSLTTQGAGTEAFF. The CDR3 region has the DNA TGCGCCAGCAGCCTTACTACCCAGGGGGCTGGGACTGAAGCTTTCTTT.

V is TRBV11-2 and J is TRBJ2-5; TRBD2 matches at 10 bases. From germline, CDR1 is SGHAT and CDR2 FQNNGV. V lost 5 bases, J lost 3 bases, and 15 bases stayed unmatched. The CDR3 loop spans 18 amino acids. The chain's CDR3 is CASSPGTSALLSKETQYF. CDR3 nucleotides: TGTGCCAGCAGCCCCGGGACTAGCGCCCTACTCAGCAAAGAGACCCAGTACTTC.

The genes are TRBV6-5 and TRBJ1-2; TRBD1 matches at 11 bases. V trimming: 3 bases; J trimming: 5 bases; junction bases outside the gene matches: 8. This CDR3 comprises 16 residues. The germline gives CDR1 MNHEY, CDR2 SVGAGI. The DNA for the CDR3 is TGTGCCAGCAGTTATTTACGGACAGGGGGCGGGTATGGCTACACCTTC. Encoded protein: CASSYLRTGGGYGYTF.

V is TRBV7-2 and J is TRBJ2-2; D is ambiguous. V was shortened by 2 bases and J by 4 bases, with 11 bases between the two germline ends. The CDR3 consists of 15 residues. Germline V gene data show CDR1 as SGHTA and CDR2 as FQGNSA. The chain's CDR3 is CASSLIHTVTGELFF. CDR3 bases: TGTGCCAGCAGCTTAATCCATACAGTCACCGGGGAGCTGTTTTTT.

The V call is TRBV11-2, the J call TRBJ1-3; D is uncertain. The germline V and J ends were trimmed by 0 bases and 4 bases, with 16 bases remaining between them. Germline-derived CDR1 and CDR2 are SGHAT and FQNNGV. This CDR3 comprises 17 residues. This CDR3 reads CASSLDSGATFGNTIYF. CDR3 in DNA: TGTGCCAGCAGCTTAGATTCAGGCGCTACGTTCGGAAACACCATATATTTT. Together with reference TRBV11-2 and TRBJ1-3, the CDR3 gives the full variable domain: EAGVAQSPRYKIIEKRQSVAFWCNPISGHATLYWYQQILGQGPKLLIQFQNNGVVDDSQLPKDRFSAERLKGVDSTLKIQPAKLEDSAVYLCASSLDSGATFGNTIYFGEGSWLTVV.

The gene calls are TRBV13 and TRBJ1-6; D remains ambiguous. The V end lost 3 bases, the J end lost 0 bases, and 18 bases lay between the germline ends. The CDR3 extends over 19 amino acids. Germline CDR1 PRHDT, CDR2 FYEKMQ (reference sequence). The CDR3 loop reads CASSLRLAGLSSYNSPLHF. The CDR3, as DNA: TGTGCCAGCAGCTTGCGGTTGGCCGGCCTGAGCTCCTATAATTCACCCCTCCACTTT.

The chain combines TRBV27 with TRBJ1-6; D not resolved. CDR3 length equals 17 residues. The germline V gene has CDR1 MNHEY and CDR2 SMNVEV (reference sequence). The V end lost 3 bases, the J end lost 9 bases, and 21 bases lay between the germline ends. CDR3 loop: CASSFSSGPGFSSPLHF. CDR3 coding DNA: TGTGCCAGCAGTTTTTCTTCAGGTCCCGGTTTTAGTTCACCCCTCCACTTT.

This clone was observed a single time. The rearrangement joins TRBV12-3 or TRBV12-4 to TRBJ1-1, with D uncertain. Trimming pared 5 bases from V and 4 bases from J, leaving 8 bases between. The CDR3 covers 12 residues. The CDR3 loop is CASSPTSTEAFF. CDR3 sequence (DNA): TGTGCCAGCAGTCCCACGAGCACTGAAGCTTTCTTT.

This chain uses TRBV6-2 or TRBV6-3 with TRBJ1-2; no firm D call. The CDR3 sequence is 13 residues long. V was cut by 6 bases and J by 5 bases, with 13 bases left in between. CDR1 and CDR2 (germline): MNHEY, SVGEGT. Written as DNA, the CDR3 is TGTGCCAGCAGCCCTTATTTGTTTTATGGCTACACCTTC. Translation: CASSPYLFYGYTF.

This sequence joins TRBV9 and TRBJ1-4, with D unclear. Trimming removed 0 bases at V and 8 bases at J, with 17 bases between. The length of the CDR3 is 16 residues. CDR1 and CDR2 from the germline V gene are SGDLS and YYNGEE. The CDR3 nucleotides are TGTGCCAGCAGCGTAGGAGGGTACGGCGGTGGGGAAAAACTGTTTTTT. Translating it yields CASSVGGYGGGEKLFF.

The chain links TRBV6-5 to TRBJ1-5; D is undetermined. The CDR3 covers 15 residues. Germline V gene sequence: CDR1 MNHEY, CDR2 SVGAGI. V lost 5 bases and J lost 0, with 11 bases in between. The CDR3 loop reads CASSPGDYSNQPQHF. CDR3 in DNA: TGTGCCAGCAGTCCGGGAGATTATAGCAATCAGCCCCAGCATTTT.